Listed here are 23 T cell receptor beta chains from one sample, sequenced in a study of OX40 agonist ivuxolimab in advanced cancers. Some clones are missing from TCRdb's copy, which holds only in-frame ones; the method was immunoSEQ multiplex PCR. Of fewer than 75,000 clones listed, around 90% are singletons. This specimen consisted of CD4+ or CD8+ T cells sorted from blood, obtained in a trial of the OX40 agonist ivuxolimab. Receptors originate from an adult with an advanced solid tumor such as melanoma, head and neck, liver or kidney cancer.

This clone appeared a few times. V usage is TRBV29-1 and J usage is TRBJ2-5, with 10 bases fitting TRBD2. V dropped 0 bases and J dropped 7; count of bases not matched to a gene: 5. The CDR3 contains 14 residues. In germline, CDR1 is SQVTM, CDR2 ANQGSEA. The CDR3 reads CSVEERTSGGTQYF. As DNA, the CDR3 is TGCAGCGTTGAAGAGCGGACTAGCGGAGGGACCCAGTACTTC.

The chain uses TRBV7-2 and TRBJ2-4; D ambiguous. Germline lookup yields CDR1 SGHTA and CDR2 FQGNSA. V lost 5 bases and J lost 0, with 8 bases in between. There are 14 residues in the CDR3. The CDR3 nucleotides read TGTGCCAGCAGCGCGGTGGCAGCCAAAAACATTCAGTACTTC. It encodes CASSAVAAKNIQYF.

J is TRBJ2-5 and V is TRBV5-1; 10 bases match TRBD1. The V gene's germline CDR1 is SGHRS and CDR2 YFSETQ. Trimming removed 4 bases from V and 5 bases from J; junction bases left unmatched: 8. This CDR3 region has 15 residues. This CDR3 is CASSITGTGVETQYF. The CDR3 nucleotides are TGCGCCAGCAGCATAACCGGGACAGGGGTCGAGACCCAGTACTTC.

This clone was detected once. The chain uses TRBV7-2 and TRBJ2-7; D may be TRBD1 or TRBD2 (5 bases each). V was trimmed by 5 bases and J by 6 bases, leaving 23 bases between them. The length of the CDR3 is 16 residues. The germline V gene encodes CDR1 SGHTA and CDR2 FQGNSA. In nucleotides, the CDR3 is TGTGCCAGCAGCGCCCGCCGCCAGGGTGGGAGACGCGAGCAGTACTTC. Amino acids: CASSARRQGGRREQYF.

The V call is TRBV7-8, the J call TRBJ1-3, with D maybe TRBD1 (5 bases). The germline gives CDR1 SGHVS, CDR2 FQNEAQ. This CDR3 has 15 amino acids. Trimming shortened V by 2 bases and J by 3 bases, and 11 bases separated the two germline ends. The CDR3 is CASSLRTGRGNTIYF. CDR3 sequence (DNA): TGTGCCAGCAGCTTACGGACGGGACGTGGAAACACCATATATTTT. Supplemented by reference TRBV7-8 and TRBJ1-3, the full variable domain reads GAGVSQSPRYKVAKRGQDVALRCDPISGHVSLFWYQQALGQGPEFLTYFQNEAQLDKSGLPSDRFFAERPEGSVSTLKIQRTQQEDSAVYLCASSLRTGRGNTIYFGEGSWLTVV.

Here the CDR3 DNA reads TGTGCCAGCAGCTTAGACTCCAGGAATCAGCCCCAGCATTTT. It specifies CASSLDSRNQPQHF. The gene calls are TRBV7-3 and TRBJ1-5; D gene uncertain. Germline V gene sequence: CDR1 SGHTA, CDR2 FQGTGA. V was clipped by 2 bases and J by 4 bases, with 9 bases between them. There are 14 residues in the CDR3.

This chain's CDR3 is CASSSNRVTEAFF. The CDR3 DNA reads TGTGCCAGCAGTTCAAACAGGGTTACTGAAGCTTTCTTT. The chain employs TRBV27 and TRBJ1-1, with D possibly being TRBD1 (6 bases). Germline CDR1 and CDR2: MNHEY and SMNVEV (reference sequence). V lost 4 bases and J 5 bases, leaving 11 bases between the germline ends. CDR3 size: 13 residues.

V and J are TRBV10-3 and TRBJ1-4; D not certain. The CDR3 has 14 residues. Trimming pared 3 bases from V and 7 bases from J, leaving 12 bases between. Per germline, CDR1 ENHRY and CDR2 SYGVKD. CDR3 in amino acids: CAISEGSSPEKLFF. CDR3 coding DNA: TGTGCCATCAGTGAAGGCAGCTCGCCTGAAAAACTGTTTTTT.

The count of this clone is one. The chain joins TRBV7-6 to TRBJ2-3, with 12 bases fitting TRBD2. The length of the CDR3 is 14 residues. Germline V CDR1 and CDR2: SGHVS, FNYEAQ. With 4 bases clipped from V and 6 bases from J, the junction kept 2 bases outside the gene matches. The CDR3 coding sequence is TGTGCCAGCAGCTACCTAGCGGGAGGGGATACGCAGTATTTT. It yields the protein CASSYLAGGDTQYF.

This clone occurred once. The chain carries TRBV6-1 and TRBJ1-5, with a weak D call TRBD1 (5 bases). The V gene's germline CDR1 is MNHNS and CDR2 SASEGT. The V and J ends lost 0 bases and 5 bases respectively, with 17 bases between them. CDR3 size: 17 residues. The CDR3, as DNA: TGTGCCAGCAGTGAAGCTATGGGCGTGGGGGGTTATCAGCCCCAGCATTTT. Its translation: CASSEAMGVGGYQPQHF.

The V call is TRBV10-3, the J call TRBJ2-1, with no clear D. Germline CDR1 is ENHRY and CDR2 is SYGVKD. With 4 bases removed from V and 2 bases from J, the gap between germline ends came to 9 bases. This CDR3 is built from 14 residues. The CDR3, as DNA: TGTGCCATCAGTGGGGATAGGCCCTACAATGAGCAGTTCTTC. Its protein product is CAISGDRPYNEQFF.

V usage is TRBV7-9 and J usage is TRBJ2-7, with D hard to call. CDR1 is SEHNR, CDR2 FQNEAQ, per germline (reference sequence). The CDR3 covers 12 residues. V gave up 8 bases and J gave up 0 bases, with 8 bases separating them. For the CDR3, the DNA is TGTGCCAGCGAGAGCTCCTCCTACGAGCAGTACTTC. Its translation is CASESSSYEQYF.

The J gene is TRBJ1-1, the V gene TRBV9; weak D call: TRBD1 (5 bases). This CDR3 region has 15 residues. Trimming left V 0 bases short and J 5 bases short, with 14 bases between. The germline V gene encodes CDR1 SGDLS and CDR2 YYNGEE. The CDR3 DNA reads TGTGCCAGCAGCGTAGGTGGAGCGAGGGGTACTGAAGCTTTCTTT. Its protein product is CASSVGGARGTEAFF.

The chain carries TRBV6-4 and TRBJ2-1; 10 bases are shared with TRBD2. The ends lost 7 bases at V and 6 bases at J; junction bases unmatched: 24. Germline-derived CDR1 and CDR2 are MRHNA and SNTAGT. The CDR3 has 20 amino acids. Here the CDR3 reads CASTNPRGETRLAGANEQFF. In DNA, the CDR3 is TGTGCCAGCACCAACCCGAGAGGGGAGACCCGGCTAGCGGGAGCCAATGAGCAGTTCTTC.

The CDR3 DNA is TGTGCCAGTAGTAAGGGACAGACAGAGACCCAGTACTTC. This gives the protein CASSKGQTETQYF. The V call is TRBV19, the J call TRBJ2-5; 7 bases are shared with TRBD1. V dropped 4 bases and J dropped 4; count of bases not matched to a gene: 3. Germline lookup yields CDR1 LNHDA and CDR2 SQIVND (reference sequence). This CDR3 contains 13 residues.

This rearrangement joins TRBV10-3 to TRBJ1-5; D unresolved. CDR1 is ENHRY, CDR2 SYGVKD, per germline. CDR3 length: 12 amino acids. Deletions cut 3 bases from V and 5 bases from J, with 5 bases between. This CDR3 reads CAISDNYQPQHF. The CDR3 DNA is TGTGCCATCAGTGATAACTATCAGCCCCAGCATTTT.

Details on this clone: The junction shows a germline mismatch at one end, possibly a read error. The chain has TRBV28 and TRBJ2-3; 7 bases match TRBD2. The CDR3 is made up of 16 amino acids. Germline assignment: CDR1 MDHEN and CDR2 SYDVKM. CDR3 residues: CASSAWGLPLRSGAVF. The CDR3 DNA is TGTGCCAGCAGTGCTTGGGGACTACCCCTCCGCAGTGGCGCAGTGTTT.

The J gene is TRBJ1-6, the V gene TRBV27; 7 positions match TRBD1. The V and J ends lost 5 bases and 9 bases, in that order; junction bases with no gene match: 7. CDR3 length: 14 amino acids. Germline-derived CDR1 and CDR2 are MNHEY and SMNVEV (reference sequence). CDR3 in amino acids: CASSPTGEASPLHF. Here the CDR3 DNA reads TGTGCCAGCAGTCCTACAGGGGAGGCTTCACCCCTCCACTTT.

This sequence joins TRBV6-5 and TRBJ1-1; D gene unclear. CDR1 and CDR2 from the germline V gene are MNHEY and SVGAGI. Deletions cut 6 bases from V and 1 base from J, with 9 bases between. This CDR3 is built from 13 residues. The CDR3 DNA reads TGTGCCAGCAGACCGCGATGGAACACTGAAGCTTTCTTT. The encoded protein is CASRPRWNTEAFF.

This chain links TRBV5-4 with TRBJ2-5; no clear D gene. CDR1 is SGHNT and CDR2 is YYREEE in the germline V gene (reference sequence). V gave up 4 bases and J gave up 4 bases, with 14 bases separating them. The length of the CDR3 is 14 residues. Here the CDR3 DNA reads TGTGCCAGCAGCCTACCGACCCTAACAGAGACCCAGTACTTC. Amino acid sequence: CASSLPTLTETQYF.

V and J are TRBV7-9 and TRBJ2-1, with D hard to call. Germline V lookup: CDR1 SEHNR, CDR2 FQNEAQ (reference sequence). V gave up 4 bases and J gave up 7 bases, with 20 bases separating them. The CDR3 covers 16 residues. CDR3 DNA sequence: TGTGCCAGCAGCTCTAGGGTGGCTTCCCATAGGAATGAGCAGTTCTTC. Translation gives CASSSRVASHRNEQFF.

On this clone itself: It may be a read error: a sequence one base away is much more abundant. This sample includes further DNA sequences coding for the same CDR3. J is TRBJ1-1 and V is TRBV2; D is unclear. The germline V gene encodes CDR1 SNHLY and CDR2 FYNNEI. The V end lost 7 bases, the J end lost 7 bases, and 10 bases lay between the germline ends. This CDR3 spans 11 amino acids. The CDR3, as DNA: TGTGCCAGCATGGGAGCCAGTGAAGCTTTCTTT. Protein product: CASMGASEAFF.

The rearrangement uses TRBV5-1 and TRBJ1-1; tentatively, D is TRBD1 (6 bases). The CDR3 is 15 amino acids. The V end lost 0 bases, the J end lost 4 bases, and 13 bases lay between the germline ends. Germline assignment: CDR1 SGHRS and CDR2 YFSETQ. The DNA for the CDR3 is TGCGCCAGCAGCTTGGCCGGTCTCAGGGGCACTGAAGCTTTCTTT. Translated, it gives CASSLAGLRGTEAFF. The whole variable domain, remainder taken from reference TRBV5-1 and TRBJ1-1, is KAGVTQTPRYLIKTRGQQVTLSCSPISGHRSVSWYQQTPGQGLQFLFEYFSETQRNKGNFPGRFSGRQFSNSRSEMNVSTLELGDSALYLCASSLAGLRGTEAFFGQGTRLTVV.